The T cell receptor (beta chain) under discussion was sequenced for a study of OX40 agonist ivuxolimab in advanced cancers. Regarding this clone: At one end the junction does not follow the germline gene, possibly because of a read error.

The CDR3 spans 15 residues. The germline V gene encodes CDR1 SSHAT and CDR2 FNYEAQ (reference sequence). Sampling of blood occurred at baseline, cycle 4 day 1, and cycle 7 day 1. This table comes from immunoSEQ multiplex PCR, and its TCRdb copy is limited to in-frame clones, with some not included. The sample yields more than 40,000 clones, around 82% seen once. The sample consisted of CD4+ or CD8+ T cells sorted from blood, taken in a trial of the OX40 agonist ivuxolimab. This TCR was sampled from an adult with an advanced solid tumor such as melanoma, head and neck, liver or kidney cancer. This chain joins TRBV7-7 and TRBJ2-3; D could derive from TRBD1 or TRBD2 (5 bases each). The CDR3 DNA reads TGTGCTAGCAGCTTAGGGACCGGCCGTACAGATACGCAGTATTTT. Its translation: CASSLGTGRTDTQYF.